These 16 T cell receptor beta chains originate from one sample sequenced in a study of T cells in Graves' hyperthyroidism and ophthalmopathy. RNA transcripts provided the source from which TCR beta CDR3 regions were amplified. First-round RT-PCR of the TCR CDR3 relied on the HTBI primer set. MiXCR was run by TCRdb on the multiplex PCR reads, yielding one entry per CDR3 protein. Of a few hundred thousand distinct CDR3 sequences listed, approximately 15% are singletons. Sequenced sample: blood. The receptors were gathered from a young woman with Graves' hyperthyroidism.

The chain joins TRBV4-3 to TRBJ1-1; unclear D gene. Trimming took off 0 bases at V and 4 bases at J, with 12 bases between the two ends. Looked up from germline, CDR1 is LGHNA and CDR2 is YSLEER. CDR3 length: 15 residues. The CDR3 loop is CASSQEASVGTEAFF. The CDR3, as DNA: TGCGCCAGCAGCCAAGAAGCGTCCGTGGGCACTGAAGCTTTCTTT.

This clonotype was seen repeatedly, ten times or more. The gene calls are TRBV6-1 and TRBJ2-7, with 15 bases that match TRBD2. CDR1 is MNHNS and CDR2 is SASEGT in the germline V gene. V lost 6 bases and J lost 2; bases outside the gene matches: 2. The CDR3 runs 15 residues. Here the CDR3 DNA reads TGTGCCAGCAGCTGGACTAGCGGGGGGGCCTACGAGCAGTACTTC. Translating gives CASSWTSGGAYEQYF.

This clonotype was observed many times. V and J are TRBV20-1 and TRBJ2-1, with D possibly TRBD1 on 6 matching bases. V lost 5 bases and J 5 bases, leaving 10 bases between the germline ends. Germline values: CDR1 DFQATT, CDR2 SNEGSKA (reference sequence). This CDR3 has 12 residues. The chain's CDR3 is CSALEGDNEQFF. CDR3 nucleotides: TGCAGTGCTCTAGAGGGGGACAATGAGCAGTTCTTC.

V and J are TRBV18 and TRBJ1-4; the D gene is possibly TRBD1 (6 bases). This CDR3 has 16 amino acids. Trimming pared 1 base from V and 3 bases from J, leaving 12 bases between. Germline CDR1 KGHSH, CDR2 LQKENI. CDR3 amino acids: CASSPRGGLANEKLFF. The CDR3 DNA reads as TGTGCCAGCTCACCACGTGGGGGGCTGGCTAATGAAAAACTGTTTTTT.

This rearrangement joins TRBV7-9 to TRBJ2-7; tentatively, D is TRBD1 (6 bases). Trimming removed 0 bases at V and 3 bases at J, with 12 bases between. Germline V CDR1 and CDR2: SEHNR, FQNEAQ (reference sequence). This CDR3 has 15 amino acids. CDR3 nucleotides: TGTGCCAGCAGCTTAGCAGGGGGTAGTTTCTACGAGCAGTACTTC. Its translation: CASSLAGGSFYEQYF.

In its sample, this clonotype was seen a few times. The chain joins TRBV19 to TRBJ2-5; the D is unclear. Trimming stripped 3 bases from V and 0 bases from J, with 5 bases between. Germline V CDR1 and CDR2: LNHDA, SQIVND (reference sequence). The CDR3 runs 13 residues. Here the CDR3 DNA reads TGTGCCAGTAGTATGGGCCACCAAGAGACCCAGTACTTC. It codes for CASSMGHQETQYF.

This clonotype was found many times. This chain joins TRBV7-8 and TRBJ1-2; 9 nucleotides match TRBD1. In germline, CDR1 is SGHVS, CDR2 FQNEAQ. The CDR3 sequence is 15 residues long. V shed 6 bases and J 2 bases; nucleotides not matched to a gene: 7. The CDR3 nucleotides are TGTGCCAGCAGACCACAGGGGGCCACAAACTATGGCTACACCTTC. Translation: CASRPQGATNYGYTF.

The chain employs TRBV27 and TRBJ2-5; 7 nucleotides match TRBD1. The CDR3 covers 14 residues. The V and J ends lost 0 bases and 6 bases, in that order; junction bases with no gene match: 4. The germline V gene encodes CDR1 MNHEY and CDR2 SMNVEV (reference sequence). Here the CDR3 DNA reads TGTGCCAGCAGTTTATCGACAGGGATAAAGACCCAGTACTTC. This encodes CASSLSTGIKTQYF.

This clonotype turned up a few times. CDR3 DNA: TGCAGTGCTCGAGGGCAGGGTCTAAATTCACCCCTCCACTTT. As protein: CSARGQGLNSPLHF. V and J are TRBV20-1 and TRBJ1-6; TRBD1 is a possible D gene (5 bases). The CDR3 is 14 amino acids. Trimming removed 5 bases from V and 7 bases from J, with 15 bases in between. Germline V gives CDR1 DFQATT, CDR2 SNEGSKA (reference sequence).

There are a few counts of this clonotype. The rearrangement links TRBV20-1 to TRBJ2-2; D unclear. The CDR3 extends over 16 amino acids. Germline V lookup: CDR1 DFQATT, CDR2 SNEGSKA (reference sequence). The germline V and J ends were trimmed by 0 bases and 4 bases, with 15 bases remaining between them. CDR3 DNA: TGCAGTGCTAGAGATAGAAAAGACAAACCCACCGGGGAGCTGTTTTTT. This encodes CSARDRKDKPTGELFF.

This clonotype has only a few counts. This may come from a read error, since a much larger clone is one base off. The chain recombines TRBV20-1 with TRBJ1-5; D is perhaps TRBD1 (5 bases). The CDR3 contains 13 residues. Germline-derived CDR1 and CDR2 are DFQATT and SNEGSKA (reference sequence). Trimming took off 6 bases at V and 9 bases at J, with 18 bases between the two ends. The CDR3 sequence: CSAGGEKDRPQHF. The CDR3 DNA sequence: TGCAGTGCGGGGGGGGAGAAGGATCGGCCCCAGCATTTT.

Ten or more counts support this clonotype. The chain couples TRBV2 to TRBJ2-1; D is uncertain. The V end was cut by 2 bases, the J end by 8 bases, with 1 base between. Germline V CDR1 and CDR2: SNHLY, FYNNEI. CDR3 length: 10 amino acids. The CDR3 DNA reads TGTGCCAGCAGTGAATATGAGCAGTTCTTC. Encoded protein: CASSEYEQFF.

The gene calls are TRBV4-1 and TRBJ2-7; D is ambiguous. The CDR3 is 16 residues long. V dropped 2 bases and J dropped 0 bases, with 14 bases sitting between them. Germline V gene sequence: CDR1 MGHRA, CDR2 YSYEKL. CDR3: CASSQTPSVSSYEQYF. CDR3 sequence (DNA): TGCGCCAGCAGCCAAACCCCGAGCGTGAGCTCCTACGAGCAGTACTTC.

To note about this clonotype: This may arise from a read error, as a much more abundant clone is one base away. The chain recombines TRBV7-2 with TRBJ1-6; D possibly corresponds to TRBD1 (5 bases). V lost 5 bases to trimming and J lost 10 bases, with 18 bases between them. The CDR3 consists of 15 residues. Germline V gene data show CDR1 as SGHTA and CDR2 as FQGNSA. CDR3: CASSQVAGAGSPLHF. The CDR3 region has the DNA TGTGCCAGCAGCCAAGTGGCTGGGGCAGGGTCACCCCTCCACTTT.

This sequence joins TRBV19 and TRBJ2-2; D may be TRBD1 or TRBD2 (5 bases each). Germline values: CDR1 LNHDA, CDR2 SQIVND (reference sequence). V was cut by 5 bases and J by 7 bases, with 17 bases left in between. The length of the CDR3 is 15 residues. The CDR3 is CASSPRDLAGGELFF. The CDR3, as DNA: TGTGCCAGTAGTCCCCGGGACCTTGCTGGCGGGGAGCTGTTTTTT.

This clonotype occurred many times. The rearrangement joins TRBV12-3 or TRBV12-4 to TRBJ2-5, with TRBD2 identical over 7 bases. V trimming: 0 bases; J trimming: 4 bases; junction bases outside the gene matches: 8. CDR3 length equals 16 residues. The CDR3 bases are TGTGCCAGCAGTTTAGCGACGGGCGGGGGAGGAGAGACCCAGTACTTC. It specifies CASSLATGGGGETQYF.